This T cell receptor (beta chain) came from a study of T cell responses to AZD1222 COVID-19 vaccine. Whole-study findings and limits: Spike-specific TCR breadth and depth went up after people got two AZD1222 doses. Nearly half of the spike-specific TCRs reportedly recognize variant regions that carry no mutations.

This table comes from immunoSEQ multiplex PCR, and its TCRdb copy is limited to in-frame clones, with some not included. The sample gives 75,000 to 100,000 clones, roughly nine tenths of which show up once; approximately 1.5% is in the top ten. The length of the CDR3 is 16 residues. J was trimmed by 2 bases and V by 11 bases; bases with no gene match: 17. Germline lookup yields CDR1 LNHDA and CDR2 SQIVND (reference sequence). Points on this clone: Its cognate antigen is unknown.

The TCR comes from an adult in good health. This chain uses TRBV19 with TRBJ2-7; 8 bases map to TRBD1. The input for sequencing was peripheral blood, taken on day 0 of AZD1222 vaccination. The CDR3 DNA reads TGTGCCTATCGAGCCGAAAGGACAGGGTCCCCCTACGAGCAGTACTTC. This sequence encodes CAYRAERTGSPYEQYF.